This TCR beta chain was captured by sequencing in a study of cytomegalovirus exposure and HLA in healthy donors. Each donor's status was that of a healthy bone marrow donor. Findings and caveats of the study: In a later analysis, a missense DCLRE1C variant was linked to TCR beta V- and J-gene trimming.

The PCR used 60 Vbeta and 13 Jbeta primers. Here immunoSEQ multiplex PCR was the method, and the copy in TCRdb shows in-frame clones only, minus some. The sample lists roughly 130,000 clones; around 83% were seen once. In regard to this clone: Its antigen is unidentified.

CDR1 MNHEY and CDR2 SMNVEV come from the germline V gene (reference sequence). The CDR3 is 14 amino acids. The ends were cut back, 2 bases at V and 3 bases at J, with 7 bases in the middle. Sequencing was performed on PBMCs. This TCR came from a male donor in good health and CMV-seropositive. The chain combines TRBV27 with TRBJ2-2; a weak D match, TRBD2 (5 bases). The CDR3 sequence: CASSLLAHTGELFF. The CDR3 coding sequence is TGTGCCAGCAGTTTACTAGCCCACACCGGGGAGCTGTTTTTT.